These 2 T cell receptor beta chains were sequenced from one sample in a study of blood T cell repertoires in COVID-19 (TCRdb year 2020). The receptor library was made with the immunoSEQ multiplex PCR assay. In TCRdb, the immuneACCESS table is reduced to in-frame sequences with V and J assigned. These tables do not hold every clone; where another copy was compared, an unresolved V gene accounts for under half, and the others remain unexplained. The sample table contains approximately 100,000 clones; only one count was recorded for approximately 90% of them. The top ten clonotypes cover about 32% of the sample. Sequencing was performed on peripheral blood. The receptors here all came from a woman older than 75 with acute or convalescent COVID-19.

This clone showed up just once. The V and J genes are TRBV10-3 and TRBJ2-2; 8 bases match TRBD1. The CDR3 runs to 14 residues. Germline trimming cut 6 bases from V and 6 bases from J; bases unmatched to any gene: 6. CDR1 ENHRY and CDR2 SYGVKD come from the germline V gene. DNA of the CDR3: TGTGCCATCAGCGTGGACAGGGATCCCGGGGAGCTGTTTTTT. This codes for CAISVDRDPGELFF.

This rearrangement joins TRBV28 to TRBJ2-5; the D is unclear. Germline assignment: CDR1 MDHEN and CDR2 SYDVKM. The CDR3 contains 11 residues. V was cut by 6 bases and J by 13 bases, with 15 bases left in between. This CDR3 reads CASSRTRTAYF. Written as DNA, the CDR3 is TGTGCCAGCAGCCGTACACGAACCGCGTACTTC.